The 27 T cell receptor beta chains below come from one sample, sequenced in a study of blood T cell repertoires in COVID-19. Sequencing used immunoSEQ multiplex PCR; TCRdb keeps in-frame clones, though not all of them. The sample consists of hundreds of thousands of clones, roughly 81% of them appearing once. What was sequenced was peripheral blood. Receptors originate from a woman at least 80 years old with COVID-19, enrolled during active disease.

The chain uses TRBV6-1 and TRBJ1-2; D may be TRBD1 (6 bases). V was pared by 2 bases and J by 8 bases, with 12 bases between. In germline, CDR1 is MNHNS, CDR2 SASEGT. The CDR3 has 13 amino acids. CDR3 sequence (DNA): TGTGCCAGCAGTGAAAGAGGGGGAGGGGGCTACACCTTC. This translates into CASSERGGGGYTF.

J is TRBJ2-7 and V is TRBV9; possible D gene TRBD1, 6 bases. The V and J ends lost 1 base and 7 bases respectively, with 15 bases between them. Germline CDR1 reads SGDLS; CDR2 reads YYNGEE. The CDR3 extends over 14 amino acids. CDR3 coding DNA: TGTGCCAGCAGCGTATCCAGGGGAGCTGAAGAGCAGTACTTC. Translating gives CASSVSRGAEEQYF.

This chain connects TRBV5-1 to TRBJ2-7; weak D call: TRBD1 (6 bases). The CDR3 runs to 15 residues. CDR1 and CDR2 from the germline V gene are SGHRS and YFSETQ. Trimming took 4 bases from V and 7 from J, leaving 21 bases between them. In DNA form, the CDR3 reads TGCGCCAGCAGCCTGGGTGTTGGGGGCGCGAGGGAGCAGTACTTC. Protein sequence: CASSLGVGGAREQYF.

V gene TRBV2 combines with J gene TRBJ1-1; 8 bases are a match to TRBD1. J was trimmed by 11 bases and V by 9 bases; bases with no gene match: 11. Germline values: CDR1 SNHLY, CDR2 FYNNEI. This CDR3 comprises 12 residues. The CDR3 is CARELGQGEAFF. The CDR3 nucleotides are TGTGCCAGGGAACTAGGACAGGGTGAGGCTTTCTTT.

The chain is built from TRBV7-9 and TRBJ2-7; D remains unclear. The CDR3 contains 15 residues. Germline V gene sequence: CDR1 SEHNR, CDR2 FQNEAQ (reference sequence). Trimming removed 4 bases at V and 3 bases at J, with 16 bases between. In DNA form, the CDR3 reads TGTGCCAGCAGCTCCTCGAGCGCTAGATACTACGAGCAGTACTTC. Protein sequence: CASSSSSARYYEQYF.

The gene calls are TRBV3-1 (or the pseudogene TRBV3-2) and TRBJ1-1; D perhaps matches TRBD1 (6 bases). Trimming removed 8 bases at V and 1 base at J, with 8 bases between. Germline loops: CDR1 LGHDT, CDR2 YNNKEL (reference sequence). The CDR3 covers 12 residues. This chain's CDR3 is CASVRGNTEAFF. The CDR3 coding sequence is TGTGCCAGCGTCAGGGGGAACACTGAAGCTTTCTTT.

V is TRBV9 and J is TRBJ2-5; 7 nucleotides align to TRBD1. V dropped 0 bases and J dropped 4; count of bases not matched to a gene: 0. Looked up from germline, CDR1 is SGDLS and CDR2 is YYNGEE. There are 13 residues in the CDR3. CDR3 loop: CASSVDRGETQYF. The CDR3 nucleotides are TGTGCCAGCAGCGTAGACAGGGGAGAGACCCAGTACTTC.

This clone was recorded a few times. CDR3 coding DNA: TGTGCCAGCAGAACTGAAGACACCGGGGAGCTGTTTTTT. It is translated as CASRTEDTGELFF. The chain recombines TRBV12-3 or TRBV12-4 with TRBJ2-2; no clear D gene. CDR3 length: 13 amino acids. The V gene lost 6 bases and the J gene lost 3 bases, with 8 bases spanning the gap.

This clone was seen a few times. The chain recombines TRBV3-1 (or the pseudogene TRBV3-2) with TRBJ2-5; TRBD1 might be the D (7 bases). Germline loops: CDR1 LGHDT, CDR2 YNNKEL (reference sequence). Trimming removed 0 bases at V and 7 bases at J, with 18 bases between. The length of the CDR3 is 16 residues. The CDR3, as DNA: TGTGCCAGCAGCCAAGATCAGGGGGGATCTGGAGGGACCCAGTACTTC. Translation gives CASSQDQGGSGGTQYF.

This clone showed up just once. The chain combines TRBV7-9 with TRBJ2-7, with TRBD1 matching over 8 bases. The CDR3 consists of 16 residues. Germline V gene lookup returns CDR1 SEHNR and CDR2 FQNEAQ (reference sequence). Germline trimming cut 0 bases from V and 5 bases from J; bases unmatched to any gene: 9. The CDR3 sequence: CASSLAGRTGPHEQYF. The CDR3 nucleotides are TGTGCCAGCAGCTTAGCGGGTAGGACAGGGCCCCACGAGCAGTACTTC.

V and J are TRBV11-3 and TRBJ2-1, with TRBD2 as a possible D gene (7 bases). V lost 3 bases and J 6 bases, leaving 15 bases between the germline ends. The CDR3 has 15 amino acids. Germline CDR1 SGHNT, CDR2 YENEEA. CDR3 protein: CASSFGGRGGNEQFF. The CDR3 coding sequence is TGTGCCAGCAGCTTTGGCGGGAGAGGGGGCAATGAGCAGTTCTTC.

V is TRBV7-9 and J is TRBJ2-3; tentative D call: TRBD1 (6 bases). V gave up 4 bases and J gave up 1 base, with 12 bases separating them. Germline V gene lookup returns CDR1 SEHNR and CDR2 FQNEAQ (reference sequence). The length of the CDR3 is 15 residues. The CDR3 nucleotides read TGTGCCAGCAGCTCCAGACAGGATCGCACAGATACGCAGTATTTT. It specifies CASSSRQDRTDTQYF.

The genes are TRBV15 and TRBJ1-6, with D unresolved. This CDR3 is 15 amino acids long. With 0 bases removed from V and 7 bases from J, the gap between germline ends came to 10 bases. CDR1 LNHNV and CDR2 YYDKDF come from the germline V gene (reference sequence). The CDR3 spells CATSRDKQSNSPLHF. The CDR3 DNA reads TGTGCCACCAGCAGAGATAAACAGAGCAATTCACCCCTCCACTTT.

The CDR3 reads CASSLRWDTGTNYGYTF. DNA for the CDR3: TGTGCCAGCAGCCTCCGCTGGGATACAGGGACAAACTATGGCTACACCTTC. This chain uses TRBV28 with TRBJ1-2; D may be TRBD1 (6 bases). The CDR3 runs to 17 residues. Trimming left V 6 bases short and J 2 bases short, with 22 bases between. CDR1 and CDR2 (germline): MDHEN, SYDVKM.

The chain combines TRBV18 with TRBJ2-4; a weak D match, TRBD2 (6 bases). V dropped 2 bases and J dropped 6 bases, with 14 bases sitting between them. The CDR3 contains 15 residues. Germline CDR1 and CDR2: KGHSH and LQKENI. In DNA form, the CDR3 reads TGTGCCAGCTCACCAGCGGCGGGGCAGGGAAACATTCAGTACTTC. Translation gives CASSPAAGQGNIQYF.

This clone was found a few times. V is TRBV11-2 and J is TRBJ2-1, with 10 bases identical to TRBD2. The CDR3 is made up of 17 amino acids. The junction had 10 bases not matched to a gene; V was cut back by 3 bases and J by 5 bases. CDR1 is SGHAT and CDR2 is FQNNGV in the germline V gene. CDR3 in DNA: TGTGCCAGCAGCTTGGCGCCGGGACTAGCGCCCCACAATGAGCAGTTCTTC. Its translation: CASSLAPGLAPHNEQFF.

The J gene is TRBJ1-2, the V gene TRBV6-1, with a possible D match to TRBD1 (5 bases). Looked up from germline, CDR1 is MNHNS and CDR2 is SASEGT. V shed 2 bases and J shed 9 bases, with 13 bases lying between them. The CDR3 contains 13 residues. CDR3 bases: TGTGCCAGCAGTGAAACCCGCAAGGGGCGCTACACCTTC. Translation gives CASSETRKGRYTF.

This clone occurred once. Here the CDR3 reads CASSLEGVTEKLFF. CDR3 nucleotide sequence: TGCGCCAGCAGCTTGGAAGGTGTGACAGAAAAACTGTTTTTT. The chain couples TRBV5-1 to TRBJ1-4; D remains ambiguous. In germline, CDR1 is SGHRS, CDR2 YFSETQ. CDR3 size: 14 residues. V was cut by 0 bases and J by 8 bases, with 11 bases left in between.

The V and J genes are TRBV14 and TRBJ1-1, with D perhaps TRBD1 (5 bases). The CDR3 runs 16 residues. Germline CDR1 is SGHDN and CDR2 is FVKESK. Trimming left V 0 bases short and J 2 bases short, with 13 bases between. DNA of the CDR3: TGTGCCAGCAGCCAAGATATAGTGACAGACAACACTGAAGCTTTCTTT. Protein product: CASSQDIVTDNTEAFF.

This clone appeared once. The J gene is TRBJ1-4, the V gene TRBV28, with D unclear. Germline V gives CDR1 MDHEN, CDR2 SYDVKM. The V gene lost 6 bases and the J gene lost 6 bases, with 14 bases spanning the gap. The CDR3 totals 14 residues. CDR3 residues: CASSLTRMDEKLFF. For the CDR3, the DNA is TGTGCCAGCAGCCTGACGAGGATGGATGAAAAACTGTTTTTT.

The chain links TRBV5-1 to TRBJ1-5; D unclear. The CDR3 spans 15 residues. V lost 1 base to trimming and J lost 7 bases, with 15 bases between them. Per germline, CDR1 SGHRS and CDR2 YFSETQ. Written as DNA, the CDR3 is TGCGCCAGCAGCTTGTCGGGGAGCCTAAACCAGCCCCAGCATTTT. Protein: CASSLSGSLNQPQHF.

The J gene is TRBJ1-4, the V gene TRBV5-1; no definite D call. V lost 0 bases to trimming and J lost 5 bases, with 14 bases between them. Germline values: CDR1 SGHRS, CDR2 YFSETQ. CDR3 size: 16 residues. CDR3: CASSLGEGGYNEKLFF. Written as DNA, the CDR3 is TGCGCCAGCAGCTTGGGAGAGGGAGGTTACAATGAAAAACTGTTTTTT.

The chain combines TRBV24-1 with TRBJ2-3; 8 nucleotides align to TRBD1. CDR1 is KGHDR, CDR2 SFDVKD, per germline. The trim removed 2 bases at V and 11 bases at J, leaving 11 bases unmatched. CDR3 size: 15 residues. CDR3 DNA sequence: TGTGCCACCAGTGATTCGGGACAGGTGGTAGGAGGGCAGTATTTT. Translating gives CATSDSGQVVGGQYF.

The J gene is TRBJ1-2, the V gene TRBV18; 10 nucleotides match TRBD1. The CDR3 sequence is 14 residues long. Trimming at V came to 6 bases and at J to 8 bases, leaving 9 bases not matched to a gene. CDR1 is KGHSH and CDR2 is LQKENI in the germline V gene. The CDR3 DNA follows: TGTGCCAGCTCGGAAAGACAGGGGGCGGGAGGCTACACCTTC. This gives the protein CASSERQGAGGYTF.

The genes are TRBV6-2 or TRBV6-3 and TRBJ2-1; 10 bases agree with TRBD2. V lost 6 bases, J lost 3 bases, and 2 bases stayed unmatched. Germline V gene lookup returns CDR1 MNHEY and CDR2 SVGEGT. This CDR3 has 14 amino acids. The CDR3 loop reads CASSGTSDYNEQFF. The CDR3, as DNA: TGTGCCAGCAGCGGGACTAGCGACTACAATGAGCAGTTCTTC.

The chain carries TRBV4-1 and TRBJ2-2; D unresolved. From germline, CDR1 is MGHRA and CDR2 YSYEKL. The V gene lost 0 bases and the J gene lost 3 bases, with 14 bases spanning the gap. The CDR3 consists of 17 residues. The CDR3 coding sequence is TGCGCCAGCAGCCAAGATTGGCAGGCCACGTACACCGGGGAGCTGTTTTTT. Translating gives CASSQDWQATYTGELFF.

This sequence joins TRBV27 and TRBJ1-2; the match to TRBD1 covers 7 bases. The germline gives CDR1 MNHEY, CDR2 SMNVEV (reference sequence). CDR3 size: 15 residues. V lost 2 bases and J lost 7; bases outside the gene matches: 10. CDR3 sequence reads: CASSLQEGAWGGYTF. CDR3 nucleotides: TGTGCCAGCAGTTTACAAGAGGGGGCGTGGGGTGGCTACACCTTC.